This TCR beta chain was profiled in a study of early T cells in non-severe SARS-CoV-2 infection. Study as a whole: The input, bulk RNA from unsorted whole blood, was sequenced, and chains were unpaired. General study results and limits: Matching results from VDJdb favored anti-spike CD8 responses, leaving private and CD4 specificities undetected.

CDR1 and CDR2 (germline): SQVTM, ANQGSEA. This CDR3 region has 13 residues. With 6 bases removed from V and 2 bases from J, the gap between germline ends came to 11 bases. Concerning this clonotype itself: As yet, its antigen is unknown.

Each single cDNA molecule received a unique molecular identifier. TCRdb passed the 5' RACE reads through MiXCR, listing each CDR3 protein once. The sample lists tens of thousands of distinct CDR3 sequences, about 15% occurring once. This receptor was obtained from an adult who was a healthcare worker with PCR-confirmed SARS-CoV-2 infection or an uninfected control (not recorded which). Sample: whole blood. The rearrangement joins TRBV29-1 to TRBJ1-3; no clear D gene. CDR3 sequence (DNA): TGCAGCGTAAAACGGGATACTGGAAACACCATATATTTT. This codes for CSVKRDTGNTIYF.